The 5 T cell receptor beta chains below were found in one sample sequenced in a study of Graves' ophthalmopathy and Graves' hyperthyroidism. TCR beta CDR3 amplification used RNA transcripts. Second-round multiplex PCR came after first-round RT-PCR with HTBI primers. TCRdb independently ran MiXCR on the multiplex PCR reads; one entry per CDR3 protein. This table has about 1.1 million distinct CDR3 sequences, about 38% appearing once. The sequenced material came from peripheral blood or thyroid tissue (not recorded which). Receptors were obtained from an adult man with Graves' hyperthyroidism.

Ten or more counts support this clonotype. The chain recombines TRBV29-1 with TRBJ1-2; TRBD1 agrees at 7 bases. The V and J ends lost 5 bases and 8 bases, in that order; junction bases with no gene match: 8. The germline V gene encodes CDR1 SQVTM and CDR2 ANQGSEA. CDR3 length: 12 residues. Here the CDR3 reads CSVTGTANGYTF. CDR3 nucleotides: TGCAGCGTTACCGGGACAGCGAACGGCTACACCTTC.

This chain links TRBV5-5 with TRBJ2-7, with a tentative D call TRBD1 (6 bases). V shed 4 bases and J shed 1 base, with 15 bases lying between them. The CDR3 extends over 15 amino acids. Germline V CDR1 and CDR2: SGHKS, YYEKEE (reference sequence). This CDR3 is CASSRDTTFSYEQYF. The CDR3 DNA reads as TGTGCCAGCAGCCGGGACACCACATTTTCCTACGAGCAGTACTTC. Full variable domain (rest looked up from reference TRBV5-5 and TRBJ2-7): DAGVTQSPTHLIKTRGQQVTLRCSPISGHKSVSWYQQVLGQGPQFIFQYYEKEERGRGNFPDRFSARQFPNYSSELNVNALLLGDSALYLCASSRDTTFSYEQYFGPGTRLTVT.

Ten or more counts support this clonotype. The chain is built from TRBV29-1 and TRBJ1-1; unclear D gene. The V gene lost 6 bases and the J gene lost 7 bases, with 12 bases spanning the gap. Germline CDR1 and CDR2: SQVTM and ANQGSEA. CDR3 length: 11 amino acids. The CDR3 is CSVTTGFEAFF. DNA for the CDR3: TGCAGCGTGACGACCGGGTTTGAAGCTTTCTTT.

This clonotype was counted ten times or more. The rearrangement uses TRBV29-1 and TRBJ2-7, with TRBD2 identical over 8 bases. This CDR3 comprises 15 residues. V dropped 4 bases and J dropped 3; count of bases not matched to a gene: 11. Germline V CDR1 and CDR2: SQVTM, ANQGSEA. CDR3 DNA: TGCAGCGTTGGAGGTTGGAGCGGGAGAATCTACGAGCAGTACTTC. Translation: CSVGGWSGRIYEQYF.

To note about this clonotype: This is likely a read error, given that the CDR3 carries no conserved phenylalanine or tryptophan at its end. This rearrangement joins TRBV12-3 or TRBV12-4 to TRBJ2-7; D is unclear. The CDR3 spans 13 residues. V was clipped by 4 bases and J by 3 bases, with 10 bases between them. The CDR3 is CASSSLTLYEQYL. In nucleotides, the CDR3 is TGTGCCAGCAGTTCACTAACTCTCTACGAGCAGTACCTC.